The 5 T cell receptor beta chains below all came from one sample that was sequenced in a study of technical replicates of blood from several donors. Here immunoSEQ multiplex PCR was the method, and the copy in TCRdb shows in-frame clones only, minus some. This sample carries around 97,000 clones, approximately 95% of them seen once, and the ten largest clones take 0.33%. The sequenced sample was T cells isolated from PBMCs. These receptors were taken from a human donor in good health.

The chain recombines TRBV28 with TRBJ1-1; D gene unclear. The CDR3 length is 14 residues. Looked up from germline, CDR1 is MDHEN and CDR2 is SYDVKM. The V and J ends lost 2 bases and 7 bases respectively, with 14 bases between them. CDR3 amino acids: CASSLTSERDEAFF. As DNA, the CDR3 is TGTGCCAGCAGTTTAACGTCAGAGAGGGATGAAGCTTTCTTT.

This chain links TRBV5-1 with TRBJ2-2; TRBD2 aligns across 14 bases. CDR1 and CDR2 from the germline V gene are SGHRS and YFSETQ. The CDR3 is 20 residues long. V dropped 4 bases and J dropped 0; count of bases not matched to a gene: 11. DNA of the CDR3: TGCGCCAGCAGCCTAATTCCCTCGACTAGCGGGAGGGCGAACACCGGGGAGCTGTTTTTT. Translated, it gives CASSLIPSTSGRANTGELFF. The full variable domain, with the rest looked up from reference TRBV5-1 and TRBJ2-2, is KAGVTQTPRYLIKTRGQQVTLSCSPISGHRSVSWYQQTPGQGLQFLFEYFSETQRNKGNFPGRFSGRQFSNSRSEMNVSTLELGDSALYLCASSLIPSTSGRANTGELFFGEGSRLTVL.

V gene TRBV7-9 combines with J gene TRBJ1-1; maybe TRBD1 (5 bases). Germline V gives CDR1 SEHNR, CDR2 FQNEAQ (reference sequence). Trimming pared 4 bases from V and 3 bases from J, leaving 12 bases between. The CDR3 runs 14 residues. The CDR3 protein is CASSSGTDDTEAFF. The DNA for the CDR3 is TGTGCCAGCAGCTCCGGGACTGATGACACTGAAGCTTTCTTT. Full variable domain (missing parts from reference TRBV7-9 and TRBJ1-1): DTGVSQNPRHKITKRGQNVTFRCDPISEHNRLYWYRQTLGQGPEFLTYFQNEAQLEKSRLLSDRFSAERPKGSFSTLEIQRTEQGDSAMYLCASSSGTDDTEAFFGQGTRLTVV.

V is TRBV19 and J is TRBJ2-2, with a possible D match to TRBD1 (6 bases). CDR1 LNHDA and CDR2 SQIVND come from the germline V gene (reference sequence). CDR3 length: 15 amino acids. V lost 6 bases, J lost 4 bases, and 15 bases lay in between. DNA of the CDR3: TGTGCCAGTAGACCGAGGACAGCAACCACCGGGGAGCTGTTTTTT. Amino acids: CASRPRTATTGELFF.

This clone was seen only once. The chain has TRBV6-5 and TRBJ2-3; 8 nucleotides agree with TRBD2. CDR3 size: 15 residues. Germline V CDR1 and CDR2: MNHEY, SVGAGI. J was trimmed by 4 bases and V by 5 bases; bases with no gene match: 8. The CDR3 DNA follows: TGTGCCAGCAGTACCGGGGGGGAGCCATCAGATACGCAGTATTTT. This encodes CASSTGGEPSDTQYF.